This T cell receptor (beta chain) is from a study of blood T cell repertoires in COVID-19. Study information: Acute and convalescent COVID-19 specimens originated in the United States, Italy and Spain. From T cells, B-cell-depleted T cells, or PBMCs came the material, which was cDNA or gDNA.

In the authors' methods: By means of reference gene primer amplification, nucleated cell counts were estimated. Repertoires were generated with immunoSEQ multiplex PCR, while TCRdb's copy carries only in-frame clones and drops some. D and trimming were read from the DNA, whereas the V and J calls and clone size are those reported in that table. The sample lists about 39,000 clones, roughly 80% seen once, with 9% to 10% in the top ten. A single count supports this clone. Germline-derived CDR1 and CDR2 are LGHDT and YNNKEL (reference sequence). The junction had 6 bases not matched to a gene; V was cut back by 4 bases and J by 2 bases. This CDR3 comprises 17 residues.

The source of this sequence is a man aged 55 to 70 in a cohort sampled during active COVID-19. The chain combines TRBV3-1 (or the pseudogene TRBV3-2) with TRBJ2-3, with TRBD2 matching 13 bases. The sample consisted of peripheral blood. The CDR3 loop is CASSLEGTSGNTDTQYF. The CDR3 DNA reads TGTGCCAGCAGCCTAGAGGGGACTAGCGGGAACACAGATACGCAGTATTTT.